Following are 20 T cell receptor beta chains from one sample sequenced in a study of OX40 agonist ivuxolimab in advanced cancers. The library relied on the immunoSEQ multiplex PCR assay. This is the immuneACCESS table as TCRdb keeps it, with only in-frame sequences that have V and J called. A part of the clones is gone; compared with another copy, unresolved V genes explain less than half, and the rest is unexplained. This sample comprises over 9,000 clones, 66% of them detected only once. Clones ranked in the top ten supply roughly 24% of the sample. The sequenced sample was CD4+ or CD8+ T cells sorted from blood, obtained in a trial of the OX40 agonist ivuxolimab. These receptors were taken from an adult with an advanced solid tumor such as melanoma, head and neck, liver or kidney cancer.

The chain carries TRBV7-8 and TRBJ1-2; the match to TRBD1 covers 12 bases. Germline V gives CDR1 SGHVS, CDR2 FQNEAQ. This CDR3 comprises 16 residues. Losses at the gene ends were 1 base for V and 3 bases for J; bases not matched to a gene: 3. The CDR3 DNA sequence: TGTGCCAGCAGCTTAGGGGACAGGGGGCTTGACTATGGCTACACCTTC. It yields the protein CASSLGDRGLDYGYTF.

The chain uses TRBV29-1 and TRBJ1-1, with D perhaps TRBD1 (5 bases). Germline loops: CDR1 SQVTM, CDR2 ANQGSEA. CDR3 size: 14 residues. V lost 6 bases to trimming and J lost 2 bases, with 16 bases between them. The CDR3 sequence: CSVGPDSVNTEAFF. The CDR3 DNA reads as TGCAGCGTGGGACCCGACAGCGTAAACACTGAAGCTTTCTTT.

The chain employs TRBV7-2 and TRBJ1-6; 7 nucleotides align to TRBD1. Trimming removed 7 bases from V and 9 bases from J; junction bases left unmatched: 9. This CDR3 region has 14 residues. CDR1 and CDR2 (germline): SGHTA, FQGNSA. The chain's CDR3 is CASTPGGGGSPLHF. Here the CDR3 DNA reads TGTGCCAGCACCCCGGGAGGGGGCGGTTCACCCCTCCACTTT.

This clone was seen only once. The chain has TRBV5-5 and TRBJ2-7, with D perhaps TRBD1 or TRBD2 (5 bases each). The CDR3 is made up of 13 amino acids. Trimming cost V 3 bases and J 5 bases, with 12 bases left between them. Germline CDR1 is SGHKS and CDR2 is YYEKEE (reference sequence). The CDR3 protein is CASSSQGDDEQYF. CDR3 nucleotides: TGTGCCAGCAGCTCCCAGGGAGACGACGAGCAGTACTTC.

The gene calls are TRBV5-1 and TRBJ2-1, with TRBD1 identical over 7 bases. With 5 bases clipped from V and 7 bases from J, the junction kept 12 bases outside the gene matches. Germline CDR1 and CDR2: SGHRS and YFSETQ. The CDR3 length is 15 residues. Here the CDR3 reads CASRRTQGNWNEQFF. The CDR3 bases are TGCGCCAGCAGGAGGACACAGGGGAATTGGAATGAGCAGTTCTTC.

This clone was seen a few times. The chain uses TRBV19 and TRBJ1-5, with a possible D match to TRBD1 (5 bases). The CDR3 length is 12 residues. Germline V gene data show CDR1 as LNHDA and CDR2 as SQIVND (reference sequence). The germline V and J ends were trimmed by 8 bases and 6 bases, with 11 bases remaining between them. The DNA for the CDR3 is TGTGCCAGTGGGCAGGGCGGTCAGCCCCAGCATTTT. Residues: CASGQGGQPQHF.

The rearrangement uses TRBV4-2 and TRBJ2-7; D gene unclear. Per the germline V gene, CDR1 is LGHNA and CDR2 is YNFKEQ. V gave up 5 bases and J gave up 2 bases, with 13 bases separating them. CDR3 size: 14 residues. In DNA, the CDR3 is TGTGCCAGCAGCTTCAGCAGTCTAGCCTACGAGCAGTACTTC. Protein product: CASSFSSLAYEQYF.

In nucleotides, the CDR3 is TGCGCCAGCAGCCCCAACAGGGCGACCTATGGCTACACCTTC. Amino acid sequence: CASSPNRATYGYTF. This chain links TRBV4-3 with TRBJ1-2, with a weak D call TRBD1 (6 bases). The CDR3 runs to 14 residues. CDR1 and CDR2 from the germline V gene are LGHNA and YSLEER. Deletions cut 4 bases from V and 4 bases from J, with 13 bases between.

This clone was detected only a few times. The V gene is TRBV6-5, the J gene TRBJ1-1; unclear D gene. Trimming stripped 6 bases from V and 7 bases from J, with 3 bases between. The CDR3 sequence is 9 residues long. CDR1 is MNHEY, CDR2 SVGAGI, per germline. The CDR3 loop is CASRSEAFF. The CDR3 DNA reads as TGTGCCAGCAGAAGTGAAGCTTTCTTT.

J is TRBJ1-2 and V is TRBV13; D may be TRBD1 (5 bases). With 5 bases removed from V and 8 bases from J, the gap between germline ends came to 18 bases. This CDR3 contains 14 residues. Germline loops: CDR1 PRHDT, CDR2 FYEKMQ (reference sequence). The CDR3 here is CASSQRGNPGGYTF. In DNA form, the CDR3 reads TGTGCCAGCAGCCAGCGGGGCAATCCTGGGGGCTACACCTTC. The full variable domain, with the rest looked up from reference TRBV13 and TRBJ1-2, is AAGVIQSPRHLIKEKRETATLKCYPIPRHDTVYWYQQGPGQDPQFLISFYEKMQSDKGSIPDRFSAQQFSDYHSELNMSSLELGDSALYFCASSQRGNPGGYTFGSGTRLTVV.

This clone has just one count. The chain uses TRBV6-5 and TRBJ1-6, with D tentatively TRBD1 (6 bases). Germline V lookup: CDR1 MNHEY, CDR2 SVGAGI. V was clipped by 7 bases and J by 7 bases, with 8 bases between them. This CDR3 has 12 residues. As DNA, the CDR3 is TGTGCCAGCATGGGGGGCAATTCACCCCTCCACTTT. This gives the protein CASMGGNSPLHF.

V and J are TRBV6-6 and TRBJ1-1, with 10 nucleotides matching TRBD1. Looked up from germline, CDR1 is MNHNY and CDR2 is SVGAGI (reference sequence). There are 13 residues in the CDR3. V trimming: 8 bases; J trimming: 3 bases; junction bases outside the gene matches: 3. This CDR3 reads CASWTGGYTEAFF. CDR3 coding DNA: TGTGCCAGCTGGACAGGGGGTTACACTGAAGCTTTCTTT.

This clone was counted between two and nine times. The chain links TRBV19 to TRBJ1-1; a possible D gene is TRBD1 (6 bases). Trimming removed 1 base at V and 1 base at J, with 10 bases between. The CDR3 extends over 15 amino acids. CDR1 and CDR2 from the germline V gene are LNHDA and SQIVND (reference sequence). The CDR3 spells CASSIGLGANTEAFF. CDR3 in DNA: TGTGCCAGTAGTATAGGCCTGGGGGCGAACACTGAAGCTTTCTTT.

Here the CDR3 reads CASSLADRNTDTQYF. Written as DNA, the CDR3 is TGTGCCAGCAGCTTAGCGGACAGGAACACAGATACGCAGTATTTT. The chain employs TRBV11-2 and TRBJ2-3; 7 bases line up with TRBD1. Looked up from germline, CDR1 is SGHAT and CDR2 is FQNNGV. Trimming took 1 base from V and 2 from J; bases not matched to a gene: 3. The CDR3 has 15 amino acids. The whole variable domain, remainder taken from reference TRBV11-2 and TRBJ2-3, is EAGVAQSPRYKIIEKRQSVAFWCNPISGHATLYWYQQILGQGPKLLIQFQNNGVVDDSQLPKDRFSAERLKGVDSTLKIQPAKLEDSAVYLCASSLADRNTDTQYFGPGTRLTVL.

Within the sample, this clone is medium-sized. The chain links TRBV18 to TRBJ1-3; no clear D. Germline CDR1 is KGHSH and CDR2 is LQKENI. The CDR3 runs 13 residues. V shed 3 bases and J shed 7 bases, with 10 bases lying between them. CDR3 sequence reads: CASSPEGLNTIYF. In DNA, the CDR3 is TGTGCCAGCTCACCGGAAGGGTTGAACACCATATATTTT.

The chain links TRBV19 to TRBJ2-7; possible D gene TRBD2, 6 bases. Trimming removed 1 base from V and 3 bases from J, with 13 bases in between. The CDR3 consists of 15 residues. Germline V gene lookup returns CDR1 LNHDA and CDR2 SQIVND (reference sequence). Written as DNA, the CDR3 is TGTGCCAGTAGTATAGCCGGGGGACCCTTCTACGAGCAGTACTTC. Translation gives CASSIAGGPFYEQYF.

The chain uses TRBV19 and TRBJ2-7, with a tentative D call TRBD1 (5 bases). CDR1 and CDR2 (germline): LNHDA, SQIVND (reference sequence). The V end was cut by 5 bases, the J end by 2 bases, with 10 bases between. CDR3 length: 13 amino acids. The DNA of the CDR3 is TGTGCCAGTAGTCCGCAAGGGGCCTACGAGCAGTACTTC. Translated: CASSPQGAYEQYF.

V and J are TRBV19 and TRBJ2-3, with 8 bases lining up with TRBD2. The CDR3 loop spans 15 amino acids. CDR1 is LNHDA, CDR2 SQIVND, per germline (reference sequence). V was clipped by 5 bases and J by 2 bases; unmatched bases: 6. The CDR3 is CASSVTGGLTDTQYF. The CDR3 nucleotides read TGTGCCAGTAGTGTTACGGGGGGGCTCACAGATACGCAGTATTTT.

This clone has more than one count but fewer than ten. The chain is built from TRBV7-8 and TRBJ2-3; 10 nucleotides align to TRBD1. The CDR3 extends over 19 amino acids. Per the germline V gene, CDR1 is SGHVS and CDR2 is FQNEAQ. The V and J ends lost 1 base and 4 bases, in that order; junction bases with no gene match: 14. The CDR3 nucleotides are TGTGCCAGCAGCTTAGTAGGGGCTGTCGGGACAGGGGATTCAGATACGCAGTATTTT. Its protein is CASSLVGAVGTGDSDTQYF.

This chain links TRBV5-1 with TRBJ2-7, with D possibly being TRBD1 (6 bases). Germline assignment: CDR1 SGHRS and CDR2 YFSETQ. The CDR3 is made up of 14 amino acids. Trimming left V 7 bases short and J 3 bases short, with 17 bases between. Here the CDR3 reads CASSSVGGGYEQYF. CDR3 nucleotide sequence: TGCGCCAGCTCCTCGGTTGGGGGCGGCTACGAGCAGTACTTC.